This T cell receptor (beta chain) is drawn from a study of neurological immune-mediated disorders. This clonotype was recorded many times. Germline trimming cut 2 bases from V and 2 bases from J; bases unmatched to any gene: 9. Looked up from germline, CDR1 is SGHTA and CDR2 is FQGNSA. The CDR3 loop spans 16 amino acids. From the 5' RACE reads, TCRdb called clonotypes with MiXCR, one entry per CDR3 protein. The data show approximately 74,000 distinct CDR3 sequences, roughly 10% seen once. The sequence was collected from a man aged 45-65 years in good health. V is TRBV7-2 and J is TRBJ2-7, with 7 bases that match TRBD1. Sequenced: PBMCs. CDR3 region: CASSLTHRQGAYEQYF. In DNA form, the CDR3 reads TGTGCCAGCAGCTTAACGCACCGACAGGGTGCCTACGAGCAGTACTTC. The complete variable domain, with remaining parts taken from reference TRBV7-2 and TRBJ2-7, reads GAGVSQSPSNKVTEKGKDVELRCDPISGHTALYWYRQSLGQGLEFLIYFQGNSAPDKSGLPSDRFSAERTGGSVSTLTIQRTQQEDSAVYLCASSLTHRQGAYEQYFGPGTRLTVT.